These 8 T cell receptor beta chains originate from one sample sequenced in a study of beta chain features in type 1 diabetes. Their cognate antigens are unknown. Study-wide results and limits: A moderate, significant TCRB CDR3 shortening appeared in type 1 diabetes across four CD4+ subsets.

Sequencing targeted expressed TCRB transcripts, as all isolated RNA had been reverse transcribed. Sequencing used immunoSEQ multiplex PCR; TCRdb keeps in-frame clones, though not all of them. Among about 150,000 clones listed, around 9.7% were seen once. Source material: central memory CD4+ T cells from blood. Receptors originate from a woman in her thirties with type 1 diabetes.

The chain joins TRBV13 to TRBJ1-5, with D perhaps matching TRBD1 (6 bases). The CDR3 length is 12 residues. V dropped 5 bases and J dropped 6 bases, with 8 bases sitting between them. The germline gives CDR1 PRHDT, CDR2 FYEKMQ (reference sequence). CDR3 in DNA: TGTGCCAGCAGCATCAGGGGTCAGCCCCAGCATTTT. Protein product: CASSIRGQPQHF. Complete variable domain (other parts from reference TRBV13 and TRBJ1-5): AAGVIQSPRHLIKEKRETATLKCYPIPRHDTVYWYQQGPGQDPQFLISFYEKMQSDKGSIPDRFSAQQFSDYHSELNMSSLELGDSALYFCASSIRGQPQHFGDGTRLSIL.

This clone has only a few counts. This sequence joins TRBV18 and TRBJ1-1; 8 bases fit TRBD1. Germline assignment: CDR1 KGHSH and CDR2 LQKENI. V lost 4 bases, J lost 10 bases, and 11 bases stayed unmatched. This CDR3 spans 14 amino acids. CDR3: CASSRGQVKSGAFF. CDR3 DNA: TGTGCCAGCTCACGGGGACAGGTCAAGAGCGGAGCTTTCTTT. Full variable domain (outside the CDR3, taken from reference TRBV18 and TRBJ1-1): NAGVMQNPRHLVRRRGQEARLRCSPMKGHSHVYWYRQLPEEGLKFMVYLQKENIIDESGMPKERFSAEFPKEGPSILRIQQVVRGDSAAYFCASSRGQVKSGAFFGQGTRLTVV.

This clone has only a few counts. This rearrangement joins TRBV7-3 to TRBJ2-3, with a tentative D call TRBD2 (6 bases). The CDR3 extends over 16 amino acids. CDR1 is SGHTA, CDR2 FQGTGA, per germline. V lost 5 bases, J lost 2 bases, and 17 bases lay in between. CDR3 DNA sequence: TGTGCCAGCAGCCCGACGGGGGATGGGGTCACAGATACGCAGTATTTT. Its protein product is CASSPTGDGVTDTQYF.

This clone was picked up many times. V and J are TRBV30 and TRBJ2-7; the D gene is possibly TRBD2 (6 bases). V was cut by 1 base and J by 6 bases, with 10 bases left in between. The CDR3 consists of 12 residues. CDR1 is GTSNPN and CDR2 is SVGIG in the germline V gene (reference sequence). The chain's CDR3 is CAWSELGGEQYF. Here the CDR3 DNA reads TGTGCCTGGAGTGAGTTGGGAGGCGAGCAGTACTTC.

Only a few counts were recorded for this clone. The CDR3 loop is CASSLMGLAGGADTQYF. Here the CDR3 DNA reads TGTGCCAGCAGCTTAATGGGACTAGCGGGAGGGGCAGATACGCAGTATTTT. The V gene is TRBV7-3, the J gene TRBJ2-3, with 16 nucleotides matching TRBD2. J lost 4 bases, V lost 1 base, and 2 bases had no gene match. The length of the CDR3 is 17 residues. The germline V gene encodes CDR1 SGHTA and CDR2 FQGTGA. Based on the CDR3 plus reference TRBV7-3 and TRBJ2-3, the full variable domain is GAGVSQTPSNKVTEKGKYVELRCDPISGHTALYWYRQSLGQGPEFLIYFQGTGAADDSGLPNDRFFAVRPEGSVSTLKIQRTERGDSAVYLCASSLMGLAGGADTQYFGPGTRLTVL.

This clone was detected a few times. The chain carries TRBV28 and TRBJ1-5; possible D gene TRBD1, 5 bases. The CDR3 extends over 13 amino acids. V lost 6 bases to trimming and J lost 4 bases, with 10 bases between them. Germline CDR1 and CDR2: MDHEN and SYDVKM. This CDR3 reads CASRRQLNQPQHF. In nucleotides, the CDR3 is TGTGCCAGCAGGAGACAGCTGAATCAGCCCCAGCATTTT. Looking up the rest from reference TRBV28 and TRBJ1-5 gives the full variable domain: DVKVTQSSRYLVKRTGEKVFLECVQDMDHENMFWYRQDPGLGLRLIYFSYDVKMKEKGDIPEGYSVSREKKERFSLILESASTNQTSMYLCASRRQLNQPQHFGDGTRLSIL.

The chain couples TRBV28 to TRBJ1-5; a weak D match, TRBD1 (5 bases). The CDR3 consists of 15 residues. The germline V gene has CDR1 MDHEN and CDR2 SYDVKM. V lost 3 bases and J 3 bases, leaving 12 bases between the germline ends. The CDR3 spells CASSLGGGNNQPQHF. CDR3 nucleotides: TGTGCCAGCAGTTTGGGCGGGGGTAACAATCAGCCCCAGCATTTT. The variable domain in full, with the rest retrieved from reference TRBV28 and TRBJ1-5, is DVKVTQSSRYLVKRTGEKVFLECVQDMDHENMFWYRQDPGLGLRLIYFSYDVKMKEKGDIPEGYSVSREKKERFSLILESASTNQTSMYLCASSLGGGNNQPQHFGDGTRLSIL.

The chain recombines TRBV5-1 with TRBJ1-5; 7 bases agree with TRBD1. J was trimmed by 4 bases and V by 4 bases; bases with no gene match: 8. There are 15 residues in the CDR3. The germline V gene encodes CDR1 SGHRS and CDR2 YFSETQ. CDR3 sequence (DNA): TGCGCCAGCAGCGAGGTACCAGGGGGAAATCAGCCCCAGCATTTT. Translation gives CASSEVPGGNQPQHF.